Below, one T cell receptor beta chain is given with its context. No antigen is known for it. The data originate from a study of cytomegalovirus exposure and HLA in healthy donors. Study-wide results and limits: There were some V segments, including TRBV6-2 and TRBV6-3, excluded as indistinguishable. When analyzed later, a missense DCLRE1C variant was found to be linked to TCR beta V- and J-gene trimming.

The CDR3 is 14 residues long. The ends lost 3 bases at V and 5 bases at J; junction bases unmatched: 1. The V gene's germline CDR1 is LNHDA and CDR2 SQIVND (reference sequence). Both 60 Vbeta primers and 13 Jbeta primers went into the PCR. Produced via immunoSEQ multiplex PCR; TCRdb's table is partial and in-frame only. The table has 85,000 to 100,000 clones, around 67% seen once. This rearrangement joins TRBV19 to TRBJ2-2, with TRBD1 matching 9 bases. The specimen was PBMCs. This receptor was identified in a human donor in good health. The CDR3 coding sequence is TGTGCCAGTAGTATTGGGACAGGGACCGGGGAGCTGTTTTTT. Residues: CASSIGTGTGELFF.